The next 21 T cell receptor beta chains were all read from a single sample in a study of beta chain features in type 1 diabetes. These receptors have no known antigen. The study's findings and limits: Shortening that was moderate but significant affected the TCRB CDR3s of Type 1 diabetes patients in all four CD4+ subsets.

TCRB transcripts that were expressed got sequenced, as all of the isolated RNA had been reverse transcribed. Method: immunoSEQ multiplex PCR; TCRdb's copy keeps in-frame clones and lacks some. Of 240,000 or so clones detected, roughly 21% appear once; the ten largest clones hold 0.028%. The sample comprised naive CD4+ T cells from blood. The source of these receptors is a woman aged 40-49 years with type 1 diabetes.

V is TRBV28 and J is TRBJ1-1; the D gene is possibly TRBD1 (5 bases). V shed 8 bases and J shed 8 bases, with 18 bases lying between them. This CDR3 spans 13 amino acids. Per germline, CDR1 MDHEN and CDR2 SYDVKM. CDR3 sequence: CASALQVTNEAFF. Written as DNA, the CDR3 is TGTGCCAGCGCATTACAGGTAACCAACGAAGCTTTCTTT.

This clone was seen only a few times. V and J are TRBV7-2 and TRBJ2-7, with D maybe TRBD2 (5 bases). The ends were cut back, 1 base at V and 0 bases at J, with 7 bases in the middle. The CDR3 loop spans 14 amino acids. CDR1 is SGHTA, CDR2 FQGNSA, per germline. CDR3 protein: CASSLGTASYEQYF. CDR3 nucleotides: TGTGCCAGCAGCTTAGGGACTGCCTCCTACGAGCAGTACTTC.

The chain links TRBV2 to TRBJ1-5; D gene uncertain. This CDR3 is 13 amino acids long. Germline-derived CDR1 and CDR2 are SNHLY and FYNNEI. V lost 7 bases and J 1 base, leaving 8 bases between the germline ends. For the CDR3, the DNA is TGTGCCAGCAACGGCGGGAGCAATCAGCCCCAGCATTTT. Encoded protein: CASNGGSNQPQHF.

The chain carries TRBV29-1 and TRBJ1-2; D is possibly TRBD1 (5 bases). Germline-derived CDR1 and CDR2 are SQVTM and ANQGSEA. Trimming removed 5 bases from V and 8 bases from J, with 18 bases in between. CDR3 length: 13 amino acids. CDR3 sequence reads: CSVHRRLAGGYTF. The CDR3 DNA reads TGCAGCGTTCACAGGCGTCTGGCTGGAGGCTACACCTTC.

In this sample, this clone turned up a few times. The CDR3, as DNA: TGTGCCAGCAGCTTAGGGGACACCTACTACGAGCAGTACTTC. It specifies CASSLGDTYYEQYF. The V gene is TRBV7-9, the J gene TRBJ2-7, with a weak D call TRBD1 (6 bases). CDR3 length equals 14 residues. V was clipped by 1 base and J by 3 bases, with 10 bases between them. CDR1 SEHNR and CDR2 FQNEAQ come from the germline V gene (reference sequence).

A few counts support this clone. The chain combines TRBV29-1 with TRBJ1-1, with TRBD1 matching over 7 bases. The CDR3 length is 13 residues. Germline V gene sequence: CDR1 SQVTM, CDR2 ANQGSEA. With V trimmed by 5 bases and J by 4 bases, 7 bases remained unmatched. In nucleotides, the CDR3 is TGCAGCGTTTCAGGGGGTTTCAGCACTGAAGCTTTCTTT. Translated, it gives CSVSGGFSTEAFF. The full variable domain, with the rest looked up from reference TRBV29-1 and TRBJ1-1, is SAVISQKPSRDICQRGTSLTIQCQVDSQVTMMFWYRQQPGQSLTLIATANQGSEATYESGFVIDKFPISRPNLTFSTLTVSNMSPEDSSIYLCSVSGGFSTEAFFGQGTRLTVV.

This clone was seen a handful of times. The J gene is TRBJ2-1, the V gene TRBV14; D may be TRBD2 (7 bases). This CDR3 is built from 17 residues. The germline gives CDR1 SGHDN, CDR2 FVKESK. Deletions cut 4 bases from V and 1 base from J, with 17 bases between. This CDR3 reads CASSLLSGGGSYNEQFF. In DNA, the CDR3 is TGTGCCAGCAGCCTACTATCGGGGGGCGGATCCTACAATGAGCAGTTCTTC.

The chain is built from TRBV28 and TRBJ2-7, with 9 bases lining up with TRBD1. Germline V CDR1 and CDR2: MDHEN, SYDVKM. The CDR3 spans 15 residues. V was clipped by 7 bases and J by 3 bases; unmatched bases: 10. This CDR3 is CASTLSWTGVYEQYF. CDR3 nucleotides: TGTGCCAGCACCTTAAGTTGGACAGGGGTCTACGAGCAGTACTTC.

The V and J genes are TRBV30 and TRBJ2-5; D might be TRBD2 (6 bases). CDR1 is GTSNPN and CDR2 is SVGIG in the germline V gene (reference sequence). The length of the CDR3 is 14 residues. The V end lost 0 bases, the J end lost 2 bases, and 10 bases lay between the germline ends. The CDR3 region has the DNA TGTGCCTGGAGTGTGTGGGGGGTACAAGAGACCCAGTACTTC. It yields the protein CAWSVWGVQETQYF.

V gene TRBV15 combines with J gene TRBJ1-5; no definite D call. Trimming took 2 bases from V and 5 from J, leaving 4 bases between them. There are 12 residues in the CDR3. Germline CDR1 LNHNV, CDR2 YYDKDF (reference sequence). The CDR3 bases are TGTGCCACCAGCAGACGAGATCAGCCCCAGCATTTT. Its protein product is CATSRRDQPQHF.

This chain uses TRBV7-2 with TRBJ2-2, with D possibly matching TRBD2 (6 bases). Germline assignment: CDR1 SGHTA and CDR2 FQGNSA. V was shortened by 3 bases and J by 4 bases, with 9 bases between the two germline ends. The CDR3 totals 14 residues. The CDR3 DNA reads as TGTGCCAGCAGCTTGACTAGGGGCACCGGGGAGCTGTTTTTT. Translation gives CASSLTRGTGELFF.

This clone was seen a few times. This chain links TRBV2 with TRBJ1-5; possibly TRBD1 for D (6 bases). Trimming stripped 8 bases from V and 1 base from J, with 15 bases between. The CDR3 is 15 residues long. The germline CDR1 and CDR2 sequences are SNHLY and FYNNEI. CDR3 loop: CASGIQGLSNQPQHF. In nucleotides, the CDR3 is TGTGCCAGCGGAATACAGGGATTGAGCAATCAGCCCCAGCATTTT. Combining the CDR3 with reference TRBV2 and TRBJ1-5 gives the whole variable domain EPEVTQTPSHQVTQMGQEVILRCVPISNHLYFYWYRQILGQKVEFLVSFYNNEISEKSEIFDDQFSVERPDGSNFTLKIRSTKLEDSAMYFCASGIQGLSNQPQHFGDGTRLSIL.

This clone was seen a handful of times. The rearrangement uses TRBV19 and TRBJ1-3; TRBD1 matches at 7 bases. V gave up 5 bases and J gave up 2 bases; unmatched junction bases: 3. The CDR3 has 14 amino acids. From germline, CDR1 is LNHDA and CDR2 SQIVND (reference sequence). The CDR3: CASSGTATGNTIYF. The CDR3 region has the DNA TGTGCCAGTAGTGGGACAGCTACTGGAAACACCATATATTTT.

This clone was found a few times. The V gene is TRBV15, the J gene TRBJ1-5; 8 bases line up with TRBD1. Per the germline V gene, CDR1 is LNHNV and CDR2 is YYDKDF (reference sequence). This CDR3 comprises 15 residues. Unmatched junction bases numbered 4, after V lost 0 bases and J lost 6 bases. The CDR3 loop reads CATSRDPGGGQPQHF. As DNA, the CDR3 is TGTGCCACCAGCAGAGATCCAGGGGGCGGTCAGCCCCAGCATTTT.

This clone was recorded a few times. The chain has TRBV5-1 and TRBJ2-7; TRBD1 matches at 7 bases. This CDR3 has 13 amino acids. With 1 base clipped from V and 6 bases from J, the junction kept 4 bases outside the gene matches. Per germline, CDR1 SGHRS and CDR2 YFSETQ. This CDR3 is CASSLSPGGEQYF. CDR3 nucleotides: TGCGCCAGCAGCTTGAGCCCAGGGGGCGAGCAGTACTTC.

The rearrangement joins TRBV7-9 to TRBJ1-5, with D perhaps matching TRBD1 (5 bases). Germline-derived CDR1 and CDR2 are SEHNR and FQNEAQ (reference sequence). V was trimmed by 7 bases and J by 6 bases, leaving 10 bases between them. The CDR3 runs to 12 residues. CDR3 nucleotide sequence: TGTGCCAGCATGACAGAAGGTCAGCCCCAGCATTTT. Residues: CASMTEGQPQHF.

This clone was recorded once. The chain carries TRBV7-2 and TRBJ1-1; D is perhaps TRBD1 (5 bases). This CDR3 is 15 amino acids long. The V end lost 5 bases, the J end lost 6 bases, and 19 bases lay between the germline ends. The germline V gene has CDR1 SGHTA and CDR2 FQGNSA. The CDR3 here is CASSLGVGGGAEAFF. The CDR3 DNA reads as TGTGCCAGCAGCCTAGGGGTGGGGGGTGGTGCTGAAGCTTTCTTT.

This clone has only a few counts. The junction departs from germline at one end; a sequencing error may be responsible. The J gene is TRBJ2-7, the V gene TRBV28; 7 bases fit TRBD1. The CDR3 totals 13 residues. Germline V gives CDR1 MDHEN, CDR2 SYDVKM. Here the CDR3 DNA reads TGTGCCAGCAGTTCGCCCCAACCGGACAGGCCCGTCTTC. This sequence encodes CASSSPQPDRPVF.

This clone was observed a handful of times. This chain uses TRBV6-5 with TRBJ2-5, with a possible D match to TRBD1 (6 bases). This CDR3 has 16 amino acids. Trimming shortened V by 0 bases and J by 2 bases, and 13 bases separated the two germline ends. CDR1 is MNHEY and CDR2 is SVGAGI in the germline V gene. The CDR3 here is CASSYSSWGRQETQYF. CDR3 bases: TGTGCCAGCAGTTACTCGAGTTGGGGGCGGCAAGAGACCCAGTACTTC.

The chain couples TRBV5-4 to TRBJ1-2, with 7 positions matching TRBD1. Germline V gene data show CDR1 as SGHNT and CDR2 as YYREEE (reference sequence). Trimming removed 4 bases from V and 3 bases from J; junction bases left unmatched: 9. The CDR3 spans 15 residues. For the CDR3, the DNA is TGTGCCAGCAGCCCGTACCAAGACAGGGACTATGGCTACACCTTC. Translated: CASSPYQDRDYGYTF. The full variable domain, its missing parts supplied by reference TRBV5-4 and TRBJ1-2, is ETGVTQSPTHLIKTRGQQVTLRCSSQSGHNTVSWYQQALGQGPQFIFQYYREEENGRGNFPPRFSGLQFPNYSSELNVNALELDDSALYLCASSPYQDRDYGYTFGSGTRLTVV.

The chain employs TRBV5-4 and TRBJ2-3, with 7 positions matching TRBD2. Trimming at V came to 0 bases and at J to 1 base, leaving 8 bases not matched to a gene. CDR3 length equals 17 residues. Germline assignment: CDR1 SGHNT and CDR2 YYREEE (reference sequence). CDR3 DNA sequence: TGTGCCAGCAGCTTGGGAGGCCGAGCGGGACGCACAGATACGCAGTATTTT. Its protein is CASSLGGRAGRTDTQYF.